The T cell receptor beta chain described here comes from a study of shared clonotypes between healthy human individuals (dated by TCRdb to 2018 to 2021). With regard to the full study: The cohort included a few men and a couple of women between 18 and 49 years of age. For each donor, three plates each were used for CD4 naive and CD4 memory, two plates were used for CD8 naive, and one plate was used for CD8 memory. Leukapheresis yielded between about 0.94 and 8.9 billion PBMCs per donor. To increase sequencing depth and limit assay-specific biases, different laboratories used diverse techniques to prepare libraries and sequence TCR repertoires. To estimate repertoire size and how much clonotypes are shared between individuals, the study performed deep sequencing of blood TCR repertoires from 4 to 6 healthy adults. Summary of the overall study and its limitations: Even with the large sequencing depth, rarefaction of the sorted-subset datasets indicated that sequencing was incomplete. Sampling was restricted to blood, and TCR repertoires in tissues likely differ from the TCR repertoires found in blood. Because the study included a small number of donors, the genetic and exposure-history diversity represented was limited. When four donors were compared, the shared fraction of clonotypes was 5% to 6.5% for naive CD4, around 4% for naive CD8, 2% to 2.5% for memory CD4, and approximately 0.4% for memory CD8. Larger estimated clonotype richness was generally found for naive subsets than for memory subsets. Higher generation probabilities were observed for clonotypes shared by all four sorted-subset donors than for non-shared clonotypes. Pairwise subsampling led to the expectation that sequencing depth would affect the degree of clonotype sharing among donors.

The donors were healthy, HIV-negative adults who had no recently reported acute infections or vaccinations. All donors were Caucasian adults living in Nashville, Tennessee, USA. CD4+ T cells were enriched by magnetic negative selection, after which naive cells were positively selected on CD45RA and the negative fraction was taken as the memory subset. After blood collection by leukapheresis, PBMCs were isolated using Ficoll-Histopaque density gradient centrifugation and then cryopreserved in the vapor phase of liquid nitrogen. Purity and quantity of every magnetically sorted T cell population were checked by analytical flow cytometry. Each sorted fraction had its genomic DNA isolated and then quantified by UV absorbance on a Nanodrop 2000c. Its CDR3 holds 12 amino acids, cysteine through phenylalanine. Only the CDR3 region is kept as DNA, spanning 36 bases read in frame from base 1. Taken from the germline V gene, the CDR1 and CDR2 loops are SGHDT and YYEEEE. Relative to germline, V is 3 bases shorter and J is 6 bases shorter, with 7 bases between their ends.

Using the deep immunoSEQ assay, TCR CDR3 regions were amplified from genomic DNA by multiplex PCR. Extracted genomic DNA from each cell subset was distributed evenly across all wells of several immunoSEQ 96-well plates, and each plate was treated as a replicate. For sorted subsets, around 0.2 ug of genomic DNA, equivalent to 25,000 to 35,000 T cell genomes, went into each replicate PCR. Purified libraries were quantified with a Qubit 3.0 fluorometer, sized on a Bioanalyzer 2100, and re-quantified with the KAPA Library Quantification kit. A separate single-read 150-cycle Illumina NextSeq 550 flow cell was used to sequence each immunoSEQ 96-well plate. The source study handled its data this way. Because only junctional sequences without quality scores were contained in the immunoSEQ output, filtering matching that applied to full-length reads could not be performed. Sequences were annotated with PyIR, a Python wrapper for IgBLAST v1.9, and V/J genes and CDR3 were assigned using IMGT germline references. Reads were removed for weak V/J assignments (E-value above 1e-6), missing CDR3, stop codons, out-of-frame junctions, or ambiguous translated residues. V3J clonotypes were defined as sequences sharing the same inferred V gene, J gene, and CDR3 amino acid sequence. To compute the percentage overlap between repertoires, the number of shared unique clonotypes was divided by the size of the smaller repertoire. Richness of each repertoire was evaluated using RTK rarefaction, the Chao1 estimator, and Recon v2.1 estimates of unobserved clonotypes. Generation probabilities were computed with OLGA for all TCRbeta clonotypes obtained by the gDNA method from several donors. TCRdb's version of the immuneACCESS table is confined to in-frame rearrangements and falls short of the full clone set. An unresolved V gene accounts for under half of the shortfall where checked; the remainder is of unknown origin. V, J and clone size are taken as reported in that table, and D and trimming were inferred from the DNA itself. A total of approximately 1,500,000 clones appear in this sample, 95% to 99% of them only once. The ten largest clones take up about 0.45% of the sample.

Details on this clone: The target of this receptor is not known. It has no much larger one-base neighbor in the sample; base qualities were not kept.

The source of this sequence is a man under 40 in good health. Material: naive CD4+ T cells sorted from blood. The cell subset or site label, read with the paper, signifies: CD45RA+ positively selected. The chain is encoded by TRBV5-6 joined to TRBJ2-1; the D gene is possibly TRBD1 or TRBD2, with 5 bases matching each. The CDR3 reads CASSWGSNEQFF. In nucleotide form, the sequence is TGTGCCAGCAGCTGGGGGTCCAATGAGCAGTTCTTC.